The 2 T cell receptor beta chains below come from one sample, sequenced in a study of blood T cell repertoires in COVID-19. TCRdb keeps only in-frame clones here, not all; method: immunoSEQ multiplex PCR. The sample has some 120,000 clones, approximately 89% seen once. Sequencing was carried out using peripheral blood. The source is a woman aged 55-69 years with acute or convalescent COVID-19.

DNA for the CDR3: TGTGCCAGCGATCTAGGCGTTTTGAGGCAGTACTTC. The encoded protein is CASDLGVLRQYF. This chain uses TRBV2 with TRBJ2-7; D is unclear. The germline V and J ends were trimmed by 8 bases and 9 bases, with 17 bases remaining between them. Germline lookup yields CDR1 SNHLY and CDR2 FYNNEI. The CDR3 contains 12 residues.

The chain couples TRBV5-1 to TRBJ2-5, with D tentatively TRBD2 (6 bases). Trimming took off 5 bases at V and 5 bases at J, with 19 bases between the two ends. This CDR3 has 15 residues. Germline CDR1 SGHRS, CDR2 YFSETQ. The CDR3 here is CASREGPGVGETQYF. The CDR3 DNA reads TGCGCCAGCAGAGAAGGGCCGGGAGTGGGTGAGACCCAGTACTTC.